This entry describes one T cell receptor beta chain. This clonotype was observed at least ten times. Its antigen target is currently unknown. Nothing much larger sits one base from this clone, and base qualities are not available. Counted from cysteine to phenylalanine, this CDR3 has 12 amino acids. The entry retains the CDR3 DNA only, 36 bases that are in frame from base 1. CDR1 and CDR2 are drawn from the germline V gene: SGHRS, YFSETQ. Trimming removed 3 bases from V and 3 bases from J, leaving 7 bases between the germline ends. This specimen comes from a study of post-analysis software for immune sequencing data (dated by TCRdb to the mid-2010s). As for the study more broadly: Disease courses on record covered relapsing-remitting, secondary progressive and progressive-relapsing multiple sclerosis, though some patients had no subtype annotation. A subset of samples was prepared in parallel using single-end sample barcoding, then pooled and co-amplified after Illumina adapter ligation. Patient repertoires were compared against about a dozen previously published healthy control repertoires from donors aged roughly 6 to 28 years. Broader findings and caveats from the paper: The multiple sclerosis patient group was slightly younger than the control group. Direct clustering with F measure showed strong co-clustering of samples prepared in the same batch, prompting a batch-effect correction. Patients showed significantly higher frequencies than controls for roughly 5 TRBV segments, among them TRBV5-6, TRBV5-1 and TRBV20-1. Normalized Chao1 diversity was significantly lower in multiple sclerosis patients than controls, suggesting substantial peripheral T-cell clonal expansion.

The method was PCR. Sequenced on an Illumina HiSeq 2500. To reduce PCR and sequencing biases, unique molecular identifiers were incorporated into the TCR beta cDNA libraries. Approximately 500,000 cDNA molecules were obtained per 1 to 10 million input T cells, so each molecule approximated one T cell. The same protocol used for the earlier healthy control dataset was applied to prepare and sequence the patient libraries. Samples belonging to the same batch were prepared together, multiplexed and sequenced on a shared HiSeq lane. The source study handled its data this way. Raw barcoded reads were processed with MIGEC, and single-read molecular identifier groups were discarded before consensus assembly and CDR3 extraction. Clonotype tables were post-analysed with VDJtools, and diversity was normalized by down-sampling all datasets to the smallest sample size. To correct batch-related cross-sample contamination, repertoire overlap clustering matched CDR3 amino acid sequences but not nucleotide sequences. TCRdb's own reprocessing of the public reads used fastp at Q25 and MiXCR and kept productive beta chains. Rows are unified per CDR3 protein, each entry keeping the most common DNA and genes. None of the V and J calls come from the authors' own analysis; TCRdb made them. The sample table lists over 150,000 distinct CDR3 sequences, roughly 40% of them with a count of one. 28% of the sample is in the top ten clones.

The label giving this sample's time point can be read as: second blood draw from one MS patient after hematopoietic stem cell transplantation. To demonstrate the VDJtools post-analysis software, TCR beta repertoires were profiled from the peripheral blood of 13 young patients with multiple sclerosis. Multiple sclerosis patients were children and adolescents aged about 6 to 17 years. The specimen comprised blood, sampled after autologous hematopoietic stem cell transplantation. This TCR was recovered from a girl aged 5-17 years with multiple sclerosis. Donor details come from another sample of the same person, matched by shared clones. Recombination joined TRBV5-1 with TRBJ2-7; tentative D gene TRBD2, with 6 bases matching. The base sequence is TGCGCCAGCAGCTGGGGGGACTACGAGCAGTACTTC. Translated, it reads CASSWGDYEQYF.